Below, 6 T cell receptor beta chains from the same sample are listed, as sequenced in a study of shared clonotypes between healthy human individuals. Some clones are missing from TCRdb's copy, which holds only in-frame ones; the method was immunoSEQ multiplex PCR. The sample lists a few million clones, 85% to 95% occurring once. The sequencing input was naive CD4+ T cells from PBMCs. As to subset: CD45RA+ positively selected. All receptors come from a man younger than 35 in good health. Some clones in this sample may be carry-over from other donors' samples.

The rearrangement links TRBV5-6 to TRBJ2-3; 9 positions agree with TRBD2. J gave up 4 bases and V 4 bases, and 7 bases lay outside the gene matches. Germline-derived CDR1 and CDR2 are SGHDT and YYEEEE. The CDR3 totals 15 residues. The CDR3 DNA follows: TGTGCCAGCAGCCCCAGGACTAGCGTCGCAGATACGCAGTATTTT. Amino acids: CASSPRTSVADTQYF.

This chain joins TRBV4-3 and TRBJ1-2; D possibly corresponds to TRBD1 (5 bases). With 5 bases removed from V and 5 bases from J, the gap between germline ends came to 12 bases. CDR3 length: 13 amino acids. Germline V gives CDR1 LGHNA, CDR2 YSLEER. CDR3 protein: CASSWGREYGYTF. The CDR3 DNA is TGCGCCAGCAGCTGGGGCAGAGAGTATGGCTACACCTTC.

In its sample, this clone was seen once. The chain couples TRBV11-3 to TRBJ1-1; maybe TRBD1 (5 bases). The CDR3 length is 15 residues. Between the trimmed V and J ends, which lost 0 bases and 0 bases, there was a span of 8 bases. The germline V gene encodes CDR1 SGHNT and CDR2 YENEEA. The CDR3: CASSLDPGMNTEAFF. The CDR3, as DNA: TGTGCCAGCAGCTTAGATCCAGGGATGAACACTGAAGCTTTCTTT.

The chain combines TRBV29-1 with TRBJ2-1, with TRBD2 as a possible D gene (6 bases). CDR3 length equals 12 residues. V lost 3 bases and J 4 bases, leaving 7 bases between the germline ends. Germline V gene lookup returns CDR1 SQVTM and CDR2 ANQGSEA. The CDR3 protein is CSVDAGYNEQFF. For the CDR3, the DNA is TGCAGCGTTGATGCGGGGTACAATGAGCAGTTCTTC.

The rearrangement links TRBV19 to TRBJ2-1, with D unclear. Germline V gene sequence: CDR1 LNHDA, CDR2 SQIVND (reference sequence). V dropped 4 bases and J dropped 0 bases, with 7 bases sitting between them. The CDR3 loop spans 14 amino acids. CDR3 coding DNA: TGTGCCAGTAGTACCGAAAGCTCCTACAATGAGCAGTTCTTC. It codes for CASSTESSYNEQFF. Full variable domain (missing parts from reference TRBV19 and TRBJ2-1): DGGITQSPKYLFRKEGQNVTLSCEQNLNHDAMYWYRQDPGQGLRLIYYSQIVNDFQKGDIAEGYSVSREKKESFPLTVTSAQKNPTAFYLCASSTESSYNEQFFGPGTRLTVL.

The rearrangement joins TRBV11-3 to TRBJ2-1, with 7 bases identical to TRBD2. Per germline, CDR1 SGHNT and CDR2 YENEEA. V shed 2 bases, J shed 7 bases, and the junction held 11 bases outside the gene matches. This CDR3 has 16 residues. CDR3 DNA: TGTGCCAGCAGCTTAATTGCGGGAGTGGGAGAAAATGAGCAGTTCTTC. It is translated as CASSLIAGVGENEQFF.